The present entry profiles one TCR beta chain with its context. This sample is part of a study of cytomegalovirus exposure and HLA in healthy donors. On the study more broadly: Unique TCR beta sequences numbering approximately 120 million came from 150 million to 200 million T cells in an earlier analysis.

Vbeta (60) and Jbeta (13) primers were used in the PCR. Original handling: A follow-up analysis tallied 86 million or so unique TCR beta chains, roughly 9.9 million shared. The method was immunoSEQ multiplex PCR; TCRdb's version includes in-frame clones alone and lacks a portion of them. V and J calls plus clone size are reproduced from that table; the DNA served to infer D and trimming. The data contain some 100,000 clones, roughly 80% of them singletons. The CDR3 has 17 amino acids. V lost 3 bases to trimming and J lost 8 bases; unmatched junction nucleotides: 14. Germline V gene sequence: CDR1 SGHTA, CDR2 FQGNSA.

This receptor was obtained from a woman between 40 and 50 years old in good health and CMV-seropositive. The sequenced sample was PBMCs. The J gene is TRBJ1-2, the V gene TRBV7-2; TRBD1 matches at 11 bases. The CDR3 DNA sequence: TGTGCCAGCAGCTTCCCCGGAGGGGACAGGGGGACTCGAGGCTACACCTTC. It is translated as CASSFPGGDRGTRGYTF.